This TCR beta chain was found in a study of shared clonotypes between healthy human individuals. Study as a whole: CD8 memory received one plate per donor, CD8 naive two, CD4 memory three and CD4 naive three. Notes on the study in general: Roughly 4.7% was the fraction of naive CD4 clonotypes found shared across several donors. Sampling was confined to blood; repertoires within tissues likely differ.

Clones were sequenced by immunoSEQ multiplex PCR, and TCRdb holds only the in-frame ones, with some missing. The sample carries over a million clones, around three quarters recorded once. As for this clone: As yet, its antigen is unknown.

Germline loops: CDR1 SGHAT, CDR2 FQNNGV. V trimming: 5 bases; J trimming: 3 bases; junction bases outside the gene matches: 14. The CDR3 runs to 17 residues. Partitioning of CD4+ cells yielded a CD45RA+ naive subset and a CD45RA-negative memory subset. The source material was memory CD4+ T cells from PBMCs. Noted subset: CD45RA-negative fraction. The clonotype was recovered from a man between 18 and 29 years old in good health. Some clones in this sample may be carry-over from other donors' samples. V is TRBV11-2 and J is TRBJ1-2; TRBD1 aligns across 8 bases. The CDR3, as DNA: TGTGCCAGCAGCCTGAGCAGACAGGGGAAGGGTGACTATGGCTACACCTTC. This translates into CASSLSRQGKGDYGYTF.